Presented here are 26 T cell receptor beta chains from one specimen sequenced in a study of T cell responses to AZD1222 COVID-19 vaccine. The data were produced by immunoSEQ multiplex PCR, yet TCRdb's version contains in-frame clones alone and is incomplete. The repertoire consists of 150,000 to 190,000 clones, with approximately 91% occurring once and the leading ten covering roughly 6.9%. The sequences come from peripheral blood, collected after recovery from COVID-19. These receptors were obtained from an adult who had recovered from COVID-19.

The chain links TRBV5-1 to TRBJ2-1; 7 bases line up with TRBD2. Germline V CDR1 and CDR2: SGHRS, YFSETQ. The CDR3 covers 15 residues. Trimming removed 2 bases from V and 1 base from J; junction bases left unmatched: 3. CDR3 DNA sequence: TGCGCCAGCAGCTTTGCTAGCGGATCCTACAATGAGCAGTTCTTC. Protein product: CASSFASGSYNEQFF.

The CDR3 DNA reads as TGTGCCAGCAGCCGTAACGGCCCCCCCGGGGAGCTGTTTTTT. Its protein product is CASSRNGPPGELFF. The V call is TRBV27, the J call TRBJ2-2; D gene ambiguous. V lost 6 bases and J 6 bases, leaving 14 bases between the germline ends. CDR3 length equals 14 residues. Germline loops: CDR1 MNHEY, CDR2 SMNVEV (reference sequence).

CDR3: CASSLNPVGDETQYF. In DNA form, the CDR3 reads TGCGCCAGCAGCTTGAACCCGGTGGGGGACGAGACCCAGTACTTC. The chain recombines TRBV5-1 with TRBJ2-5; D may correspond to TRBD1 or TRBD2 (5 bases each). Germline V CDR1 and CDR2: SGHRS, YFSETQ. The CDR3 has 15 amino acids. V dropped 1 base and J dropped 5 bases, with 15 bases sitting between them.

The chain combines TRBV4-1 with TRBJ1-2, with D perhaps matching TRBD1 (5 bases). Germline V CDR1 and CDR2: MGHRA, YSYEKL. This CDR3 is 16 amino acids long. Trimming took 0 bases from V and 0 from J, leaving 11 bases between them. In nucleotides, the CDR3 is TGCGCCAGCAGCCAAGAAGGAAGGGGCCCTAACTATGGCTACACCTTC. It translates to CASSQEGRGPNYGYTF.

The J gene is TRBJ2-1, the V gene TRBV5-1; weak D call: TRBD2 (6 bases). V was clipped by 7 bases and J by 1 base, with 12 bases between them. There are 14 residues in the CDR3. CDR1 and CDR2 from the germline V gene are SGHRS and YFSETQ. The CDR3, as DNA: TGCGCCAGCGCGGCGGCGGGGTCCTACAATGAGCAGTTCTTC. Its translation: CASAAAGSYNEQFF.

This chain uses TRBV19 with TRBJ1-2; TRBD1 might be the D (5 bases). Germline values: CDR1 LNHDA, CDR2 SQIVND (reference sequence). The CDR3 has 14 amino acids. V gave up 5 bases and J gave up 3 bases, with 13 bases separating them. CDR3 sequence (DNA): TGTGCCAGTAGTTTTCTGGGGCCCGACTATGGCTACACCTTC. Translating gives CASSFLGPDYGYTF.

The V gene is TRBV9, the J gene TRBJ2-7; no clear D gene. V dropped 0 bases and J dropped 3 bases, with 10 bases sitting between them. Germline lookup yields CDR1 SGDLS and CDR2 YYNGEE. The CDR3 runs to 14 residues. The CDR3 DNA is TGTGCCAGCAGCGTAGAGGCCAGAAGCTACGAGCAGTACTTC. Amino acids: CASSVEARSYEQYF.

The chain couples TRBV9 to TRBJ2-7; a possible D gene is TRBD1 (7 bases). The V and J ends lost 0 bases and 4 bases respectively, with 14 bases between them. Germline V gives CDR1 SGDLS, CDR2 YYNGEE. The CDR3 extends over 15 amino acids. The CDR3 DNA reads as TGTGCCAGCAGCGTAGACCCGACAGGGAGGTACGAGCAGTACTTC. This gives the protein CASSVDPTGRYEQYF.

The rearrangement joins TRBV5-1 to TRBJ1-1; D is unresolved. Germline assignment: CDR1 SGHRS and CDR2 YFSETQ. Deletions cut 0 bases from V and 5 bases from J, with 8 bases between. The CDR3 totals 13 residues. CDR3 region: CASSLAAGTEAFF. In DNA form, the CDR3 reads TGCGCCAGCAGCTTGGCTGCGGGAACTGAAGCTTTCTTT.

This chain links TRBV29-1 with TRBJ1-2; 10 bases map to TRBD1. The V and J ends lost 6 bases and 7 bases, in that order; junction bases with no gene match: 5. This CDR3 comprises 12 residues. In germline, CDR1 is SQVTM, CDR2 ANQGSEA. Written as DNA, the CDR3 is TGCAGCGTGGGGACAGGGGCCCTTGGCTACACCTTC. Residues: CSVGTGALGYTF.

V and J are TRBV13 and TRBJ2-7; D possibly corresponds to TRBD1 (6 bases). Trimming removed 4 bases at V and 3 bases at J, with 16 bases between. Germline V gene lookup returns CDR1 PRHDT and CDR2 FYEKMQ (reference sequence). The CDR3 spans 15 residues. CDR3 nucleotides: TGTGCCAGCAGCTCTTCCGGGACACAACACTACGAGCAGTACTTC. It encodes CASSSSGTQHYEQYF.

The rearrangement links TRBV28 to TRBJ1-6, with D uncertain. The V gene's germline CDR1 is MDHEN and CDR2 SYDVKM. The CDR3 sequence is 13 residues long. Trimming stripped 7 bases from V and 5 bases from J, with 9 bases between. CDR3 protein: CASKPVHNSPLHF. The CDR3 DNA reads as TGTGCCAGCAAACCGGTTCATAATTCACCCCTCCACTTT. The full variable domain, in which reference TRBV28 and TRBJ1-6 provide the parts outside the CDR3, is DVKVTQSSRYLVKRTGEKVFLECVQDMDHENMFWYRQDPGLGLRLIYFSYDVKMKEKGDIPEGYSVSREKKERFSLILESASTNQTSMYLCASKPVHNSPLHFGNGTRLTVT.

V usage is TRBV19 and J usage is TRBJ1-6; no reliable D call. The length of the CDR3 is 14 residues. Looked up from germline, CDR1 is LNHDA and CDR2 is SQIVND (reference sequence). V lost 3 bases to trimming and J lost 9 bases, with 12 bases between them. In nucleotides, the CDR3 is TGTGCCAGTAGTATGATGGGGTTAGGTTCACCCCTCCACTTT. Translating gives CASSMMGLGSPLHF.

This chain joins TRBV4-3 and TRBJ1-2; no firm D call. The CDR3 has 15 residues. Germline CDR1 reads LGHNA; CDR2 reads YSLEER. V gave up 1 base and J gave up 4 bases, with 13 bases separating them. CDR3 region: CASSQGGGRGYGYTF. For the CDR3, the DNA is TGCGCCAGCAGCCAAGGAGGAGGCCGGGGCTATGGCTACACCTTC.

The chain joins TRBV7-9 to TRBJ2-7, with 7 nucleotides matching TRBD2. V was pared by 7 bases and J by 3 bases, with 18 bases of the junction left unmatched. In germline, CDR1 is SEHNR, CDR2 FQNEAQ (reference sequence). The CDR3 spans 17 residues. The CDR3 loop reads CASNRFPRDYQNYEQYF. CDR3 DNA: TGTGCCAGCAACCGATTCCCCCGGGACTACCAGAACTACGAGCAGTACTTC.

CDR3 sequence reads: CASRYSLNEKLFF. CDR3 DNA: TGTGCCAGCAGATACAGTCTTAATGAAAAACTGTTTTTT. The genes are TRBV2 and TRBJ1-4; D is unresolved. Germline-derived CDR1 and CDR2 are SNHLY and FYNNEI. The CDR3 is 13 amino acids. With 6 bases removed from V and 4 bases from J, the gap between germline ends came to 9 bases.

CDR3 DNA: TGCAGCGTTGAATGGACCGGGACAGTTCCCCGATACAATGAGCAGTTCTTC. This sequence encodes CSVEWTGTVPRYNEQFF. This chain joins TRBV29-1 and TRBJ2-1, with 7 positions matching TRBD1. V shed 2 bases, J shed 4 bases, and the junction held 14 bases outside the gene matches. CDR1 and CDR2 from the germline V gene are SQVTM and ANQGSEA. The CDR3 is made up of 17 amino acids.

In the case of this clone: This same CDR3 is encoded by further DNA sequences in the sample. This chain joins TRBV7-2 and TRBJ1-5; D is possibly TRBD1 (6 bases). V gave up 5 bases and J gave up 5 bases, with 19 bases separating them. CDR3 length: 16 residues. The germline gives CDR1 SGHTA, CDR2 FQGNSA. The CDR3 sequence is CASSPIGGASYQPQHF. As DNA, the CDR3 is TGTGCCAGCAGCCCTATCGGGGGGGCGTCGTATCAGCCCCAGCATTTT.

The J gene is TRBJ1-2, the V gene TRBV14; TRBD1 aligns across 7 bases. The junction had 7 bases not matched to a gene; V was cut back by 4 bases and J by 8 bases. Germline V gene data show CDR1 as SGHDN and CDR2 as FVKESK. The length of the CDR3 is 13 residues. CDR3 bases: TGTGCCAGCAGCCGTGACAGGGTGGACGGCTACACCTTC. The encoded protein is CASSRDRVDGYTF. Combining the CDR3 with reference TRBV14 and TRBJ1-2 gives the whole variable domain EAGVTQFPSHSVIEKGQTVTLRCDPISGHDNLYWYRRVMGKEIKFLLHFVKESKQDESGMPNNRFLAERTGGTYSTLKVQPAELEDSGVYFCASSRDRVDGYTFGSGTRLTVV.

This rearrangement joins TRBV11-3 to TRBJ2-1; D may be TRBD1 (6 bases). Trimming removed 6 bases from V and 2 bases from J, with 14 bases in between. The CDR3 totals 15 residues. Germline V CDR1 and CDR2: SGHNT, YENEEA. The CDR3, as DNA: TGTGCCAGCAGTCCCTTTCGGACAGCCTACAATGAGCAGTTCTTC. This translates into CASSPFRTAYNEQFF.

This sequence joins TRBV27 and TRBJ2-5; possible D gene TRBD2, 6 bases. CDR1 and CDR2 from the germline V gene are MNHEY and SMNVEV (reference sequence). Trimming stripped 0 bases from V and 5 bases from J, with 19 bases between. The CDR3 runs 17 residues. The CDR3 DNA sequence: TGTGCCAGCAGTTTATCGTACGGACACGGCGGAGGGGAGACCCAGTACTTC. Its protein product is CASSLSYGHGGGETQYF.

The rearrangement uses TRBV24-1 and TRBJ2-3; TRBD2 aligns across 9 bases. This CDR3 has 16 amino acids. Germline assignment: CDR1 KGHDR and CDR2 SFDVKD. The V and J ends lost 4 bases and 6 bases, in that order; junction bases with no gene match: 10. The CDR3 region is CATSDPSGTSWDTQYF. The DNA of the CDR3 is TGTGCCACCAGTGACCCCTCCGGGACTAGCTGGGATACGCAGTATTTT.

This chain uses TRBV19 with TRBJ1-3; D is unclear. Germline V gene data show CDR1 as LNHDA and CDR2 as SQIVND (reference sequence). V lost 7 bases, J lost 0 bases, and 10 bases lay in between. This CDR3 region has 14 residues. The CDR3 loop reads CASIRTGSGNTIYF. DNA for the CDR3: TGTGCCAGTATCCGGACGGGCTCTGGAAACACCATATATTTT.

The V and J genes are TRBV5-5 and TRBJ2-1, with 12 nucleotides matching TRBD2. The germline V gene has CDR1 SGHKS and CDR2 YYEKEE (reference sequence). The V segment lost 4 bases and the J segment 5 bases; nucleotides outside the gene matches: 4. CDR3 length: 15 residues. CDR3 nucleotide sequence: TGTGCCAGCAGCCTCGGACTAGCGGGGAACAATGAGCAGTTCTTC. Translation gives CASSLGLAGNNEQFF.

This clone was seen a single time. The DNA for the CDR3 is TGCGCCAGCAGCCAAGAACAGCCCGATGAGCAGTTCTTC. It is translated as CASSQEQPDEQFF. The chain carries TRBV4-1 and TRBJ2-1; D unresolved. The V gene's germline CDR1 is MGHRA and CDR2 YSYEKL. V was shortened by 0 bases and J by 8 bases, with 8 bases between the two germline ends. This CDR3 contains 13 residues.

This rearrangement joins TRBV5-6 to TRBJ2-6, with D possibly matching TRBD2 (6 bases). The germline CDR1 and CDR2 sequences are SGHDT and YYEEEE. CDR3 length: 16 residues. V was cut by 4 bases and J by 0 bases, with 11 bases left in between. CDR3 in DNA: TGTGCCAGCAGCCGGGCCGGGGGCTCTGGGGCCAACGTCCTGACTTTC. It is translated as CASSRAGGSGANVLTF.